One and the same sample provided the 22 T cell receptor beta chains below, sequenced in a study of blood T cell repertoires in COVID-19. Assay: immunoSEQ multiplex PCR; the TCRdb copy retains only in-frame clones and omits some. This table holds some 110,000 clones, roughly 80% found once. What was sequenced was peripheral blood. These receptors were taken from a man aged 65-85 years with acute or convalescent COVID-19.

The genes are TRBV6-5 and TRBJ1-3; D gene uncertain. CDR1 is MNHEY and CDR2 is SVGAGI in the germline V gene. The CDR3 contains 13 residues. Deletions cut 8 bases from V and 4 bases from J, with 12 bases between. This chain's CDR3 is CASGPKTGNTIYF. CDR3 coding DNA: TGTGCCAGCGGGCCTAAAACGGGAAACACCATATATTTT.

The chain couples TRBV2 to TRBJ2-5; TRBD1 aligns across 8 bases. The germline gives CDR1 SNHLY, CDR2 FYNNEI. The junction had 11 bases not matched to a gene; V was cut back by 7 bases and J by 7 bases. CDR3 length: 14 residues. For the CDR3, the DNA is TGTGCCAGCAATCCGTCAGGGGGCGCAGGGACCCAGTACTTC. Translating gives CASNPSGGAGTQYF.

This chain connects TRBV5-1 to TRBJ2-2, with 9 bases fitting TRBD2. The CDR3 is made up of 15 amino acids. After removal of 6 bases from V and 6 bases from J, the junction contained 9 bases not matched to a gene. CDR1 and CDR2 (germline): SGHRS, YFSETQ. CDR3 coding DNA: TGCGCCAGCACCCCCATAGCGGGAGCGGCCGGGGAGCTGTTTTTT. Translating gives CASTPIAGAAGELFF.

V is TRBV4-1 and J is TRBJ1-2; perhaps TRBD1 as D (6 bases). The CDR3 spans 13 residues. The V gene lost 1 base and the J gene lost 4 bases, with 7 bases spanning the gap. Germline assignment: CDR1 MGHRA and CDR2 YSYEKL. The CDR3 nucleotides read TGCGCCAGCAGCCAAGTGGACAGCTATGGCTACACCTTC. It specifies CASSQVDSYGYTF.

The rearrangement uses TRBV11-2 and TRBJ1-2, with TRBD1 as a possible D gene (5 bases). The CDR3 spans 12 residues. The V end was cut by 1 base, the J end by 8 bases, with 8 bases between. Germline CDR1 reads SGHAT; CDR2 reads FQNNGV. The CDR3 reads CASSLVGVGYTF. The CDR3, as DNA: TGTGCCAGCAGCTTAGTAGGGGTCGGCTACACCTTC.

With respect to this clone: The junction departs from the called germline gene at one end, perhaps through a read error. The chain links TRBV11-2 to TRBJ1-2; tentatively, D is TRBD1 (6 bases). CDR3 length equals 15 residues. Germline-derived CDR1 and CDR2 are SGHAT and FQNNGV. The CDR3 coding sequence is TGTGCCAGCACCTTATACCAGGGGCCGAACTATGGCTACACCTTC. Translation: CASTLYQGPNYGYTF.

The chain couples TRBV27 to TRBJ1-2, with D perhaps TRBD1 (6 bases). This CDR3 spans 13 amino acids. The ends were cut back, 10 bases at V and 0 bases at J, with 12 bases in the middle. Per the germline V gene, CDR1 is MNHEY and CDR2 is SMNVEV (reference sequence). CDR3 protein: CATQGTTNYGYTF. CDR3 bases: TGTGCCACCCAGGGGACTACTAACTATGGCTACACCTTC.

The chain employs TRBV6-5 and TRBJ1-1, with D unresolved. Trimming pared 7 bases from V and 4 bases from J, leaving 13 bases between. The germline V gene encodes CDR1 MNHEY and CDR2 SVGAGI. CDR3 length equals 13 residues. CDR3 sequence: CASTNRRGTEAFF. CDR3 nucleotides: TGTGCCAGCACTAACCGGAGAGGCACTGAAGCTTTCTTT.

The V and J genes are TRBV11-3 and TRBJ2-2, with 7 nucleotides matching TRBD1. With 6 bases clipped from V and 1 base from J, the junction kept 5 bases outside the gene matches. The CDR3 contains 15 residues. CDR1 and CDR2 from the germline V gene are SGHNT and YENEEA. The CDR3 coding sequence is TGTGCCAGCAGTAAGGGGACAGTGAACACCGGGGAGCTGTTTTTT. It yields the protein CASSKGTVNTGELFF.

CDR3 DNA: TGTGCCAGCAGTTACTCTCTTTTCTCTGGGGCCAACGTCCTGACTTTC. Encoded protein: CASSYSLFSGANVLTF. This chain links TRBV6-5 with TRBJ2-6; D not resolved. The CDR3 covers 16 residues. The germline V gene has CDR1 MNHEY and CDR2 SVGAGI. V was pared by 0 bases and J by 0 bases, with 6 bases between.

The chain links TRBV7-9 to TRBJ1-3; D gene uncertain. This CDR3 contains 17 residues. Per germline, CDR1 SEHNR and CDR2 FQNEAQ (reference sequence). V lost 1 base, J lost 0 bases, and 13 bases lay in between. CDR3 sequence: CASSLDGSWSSGNTIYF. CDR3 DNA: TGTGCCAGCAGCTTAGACGGCTCCTGGAGCTCTGGAAACACCATATATTTT.

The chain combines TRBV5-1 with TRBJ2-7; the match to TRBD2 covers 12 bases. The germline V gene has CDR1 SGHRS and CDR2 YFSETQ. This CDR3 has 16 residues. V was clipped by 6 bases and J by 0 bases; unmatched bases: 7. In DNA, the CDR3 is TGCGCCAGCAACGGACAGACTAGCGGGAGCTCCTACGAGCAGTACTTC. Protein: CASNGQTSGSSYEQYF.

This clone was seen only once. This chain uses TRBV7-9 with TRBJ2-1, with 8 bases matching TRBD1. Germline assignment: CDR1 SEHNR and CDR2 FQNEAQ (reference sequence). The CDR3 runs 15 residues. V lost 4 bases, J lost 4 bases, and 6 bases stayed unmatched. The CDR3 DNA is TGTGCCAGCAGCTCAGGGGGCGCTAGGTACAATGAGCAGTTCTTC. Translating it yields CASSSGGARYNEQFF.

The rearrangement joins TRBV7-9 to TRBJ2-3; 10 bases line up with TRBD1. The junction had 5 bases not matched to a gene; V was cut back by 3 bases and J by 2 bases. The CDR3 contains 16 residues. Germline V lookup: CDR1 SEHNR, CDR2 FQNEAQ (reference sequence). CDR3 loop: CASSFGDRGFTDTQYF. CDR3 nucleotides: TGTGCCAGCAGCTTTGGGGACAGGGGATTCACAGATACGCAGTATTTT.

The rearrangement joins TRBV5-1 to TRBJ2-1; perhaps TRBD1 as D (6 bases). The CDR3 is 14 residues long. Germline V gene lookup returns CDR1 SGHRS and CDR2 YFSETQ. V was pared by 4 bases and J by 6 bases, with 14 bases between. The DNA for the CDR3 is TGCGCCAGCAGCGCCGGACAGCCTACCAATGAGCAGTTCTTC. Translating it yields CASSAGQPTNEQFF. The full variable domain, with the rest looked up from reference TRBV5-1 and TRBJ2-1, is KAGVTQTPRYLIKTRGQQVTLSCSPISGHRSVSWYQQTPGQGLQFLFEYFSETQRNKGNFPGRFSGRQFSNSRSEMNVSTLELGDSALYLCASSAGQPTNEQFFGPGTRLTVL.

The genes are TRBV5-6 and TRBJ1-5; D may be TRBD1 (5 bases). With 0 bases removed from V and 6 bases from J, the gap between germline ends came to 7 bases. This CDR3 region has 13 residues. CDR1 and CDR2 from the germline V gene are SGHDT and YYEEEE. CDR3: CASSLAGGQPQHF. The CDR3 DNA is TGTGCCAGCAGCTTGGCCGGGGGTCAGCCCCAGCATTTT.

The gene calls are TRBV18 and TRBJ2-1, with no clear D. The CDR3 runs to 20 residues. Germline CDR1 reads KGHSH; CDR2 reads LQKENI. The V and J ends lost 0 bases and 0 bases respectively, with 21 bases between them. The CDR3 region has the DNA TGTGCCAGCTCACCACCGCAAACGAGGCGCGGTGACTTCTCCTACAATGAGCAGTTCTTC. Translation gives CASSPPQTRRGDFSYNEQFF.

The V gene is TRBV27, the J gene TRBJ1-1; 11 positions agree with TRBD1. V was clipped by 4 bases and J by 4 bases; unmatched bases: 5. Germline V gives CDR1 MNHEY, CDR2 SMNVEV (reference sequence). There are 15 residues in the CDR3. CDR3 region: CASSSPDRGPTEAFF. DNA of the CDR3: TGTGCCAGCAGTTCACCGGACAGGGGGCCCACTGAAGCTTTCTTT.

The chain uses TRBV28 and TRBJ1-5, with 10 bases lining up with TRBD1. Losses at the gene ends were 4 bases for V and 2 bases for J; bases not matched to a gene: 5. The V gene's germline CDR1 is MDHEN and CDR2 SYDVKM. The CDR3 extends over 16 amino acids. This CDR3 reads CASSSSGTGGNQPQHF. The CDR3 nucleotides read TGTGCCAGCAGTTCCTCCGGGACAGGGGGCAATCAGCCCCAGCATTTT. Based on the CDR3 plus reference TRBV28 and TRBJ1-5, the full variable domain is DVKVTQSSRYLVKRTGEKVFLECVQDMDHENMFWYRQDPGLGLRLIYFSYDVKMKEKGDIPEGYSVSREKKERFSLILESASTNQTSMYLCASSSSGTGGNQPQHFGDGTRLSIL.

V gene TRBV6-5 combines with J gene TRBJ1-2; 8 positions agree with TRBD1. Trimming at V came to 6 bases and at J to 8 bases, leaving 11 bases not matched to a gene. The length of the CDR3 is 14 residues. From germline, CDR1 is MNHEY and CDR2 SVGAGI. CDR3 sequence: CASRTSGTGHGYTF. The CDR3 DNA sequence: TGTGCCAGCAGGACATCCGGGACAGGTCACGGCTACACCTTC.

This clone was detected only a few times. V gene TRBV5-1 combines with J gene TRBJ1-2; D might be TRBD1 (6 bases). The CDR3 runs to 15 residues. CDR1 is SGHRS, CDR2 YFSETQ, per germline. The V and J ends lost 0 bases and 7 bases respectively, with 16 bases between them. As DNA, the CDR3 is TGCGCCAGCAGCTTGGAGGGTCAGGGGATCAGTGGCTACACCTTC. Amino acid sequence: CASSLEGQGISGYTF.

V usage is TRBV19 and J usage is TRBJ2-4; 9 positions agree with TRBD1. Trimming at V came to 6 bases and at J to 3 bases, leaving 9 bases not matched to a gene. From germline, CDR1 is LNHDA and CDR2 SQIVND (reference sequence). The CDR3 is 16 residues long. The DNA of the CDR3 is TGTGCCAGTAGCAGATCGACAGGGGGGGTCAAAAACATTCAGTACTTC. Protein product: CASSRSTGGVKNIQYF.